A single sample gave rise to the 20 T cell receptor beta chains below, sequenced in a study of lymphopenia after photon versus proton radiotherapy. Libraries were prepared by immunoSEQ multiplex PCR; TCRdb keeps only in-frame clonotypes and omits some of them. The sample has about 70,000 clones; about 90% are singletons. The sample here was peripheral blood, taken from a patient treated with photon-based radiotherapy. The source of these receptors is a woman aged 40 to 50 with cholangiocarcinoma.

The chain recombines TRBV5-1 with TRBJ2-3; 8 bases are shared with TRBD2. V lost 4 bases, J lost 0 bases, and 25 bases stayed unmatched. The CDR3 consists of 22 residues. The germline CDR1 and CDR2 sequences are SGHRS and YFSETQ. CDR3 amino acids: CASSNPTGFGTGGGSSTDTQYF. The CDR3 DNA follows: TGCGCCAGCAGCAACCCGACAGGATTTGGGACGGGAGGGGGATCTAGCACAGATACGCAGTATTTT.

V gene TRBV6-8 combines with J gene TRBJ2-7; D may match TRBD1 or TRBD2 (5 bases each). This CDR3 spans 16 amino acids. V was pared by 4 bases and J by 3 bases, with 19 bases between. Germline assignment: CDR1 MNHGY and CDR2 SAAAGT. The CDR3 reads CASSCRDPRPSYEQYF. DNA for the CDR3: TGTGCCAGCAGTTGCCGGGACCCCCGGCCCAGCTACGAGCAGTACTTC.

The chain carries TRBV19 and TRBJ1-6; the D gene is possibly TRBD1 (6 bases). CDR1 and CDR2 (germline): LNHDA, SQIVND (reference sequence). Between the trimmed V and J ends, which lost 2 bases and 9 bases, there was a span of 20 bases. The CDR3 runs 17 residues. The CDR3 nucleotides read TGTGCCAGTAGTATAAGCCCCTCGGCAGGGGACGCTTCACCCCTCCACTTT. Its translation: CASSISPSAGDASPLHF.

V and J are TRBV6-5 and TRBJ2-7; 7 nucleotides match TRBD1. Losses at the gene ends were 5 bases for V and 3 bases for J; bases not matched to a gene: 7. This CDR3 is built from 14 residues. Germline CDR1 and CDR2: MNHEY and SVGAGI. Here the CDR3 DNA reads TGTGCCAGCAGTACAACAGGGGCCAGCTACGAGCAGTACTTC. It encodes CASSTTGASYEQYF.

In DNA, the CDR3 is TGTGCCAGCAGTGAAAAATGGGACAGCTATGGCTACACCTTC. Its translation is CASSEKWDSYGYTF. V usage is TRBV6-1 and J usage is TRBJ1-2, with 7 bases aligning to TRBD1. The ends lost 2 bases at V and 4 bases at J; junction bases unmatched: 4. The CDR3 loop spans 14 amino acids. Germline V gene sequence: CDR1 MNHNS, CDR2 SASEGT.

This chain joins TRBV7-9 and TRBJ2-5; 8 nucleotides align to TRBD1. This CDR3 region has 17 residues. Germline-derived CDR1 and CDR2 are SEHNR and FQNEAQ (reference sequence). The V segment lost 0 bases and the J segment 1 base; nucleotides outside the gene matches: 7. The CDR3: CASSLASGGWIQETQYF. CDR3 DNA sequence: TGTGCCAGCAGCTTAGCGTCAGGGGGCTGGATCCAAGAGACCCAGTACTTC.

V usage is TRBV29-1 and J usage is TRBJ2-5, with D possibly being TRBD1 (7 bases). Germline assignment: CDR1 SQVTM and CDR2 ANQGSEA. CDR3 length equals 14 residues. V was shortened by 6 bases and J by 4 bases, with 18 bases between the two germline ends. The CDR3 reads CSVGGYRGAETQYF. The CDR3 DNA reads as TGCAGCGTGGGGGGTTACAGGGGAGCAGAGACCCAGTACTTC.

The V gene is TRBV25-1, the J gene TRBJ2-7; 9 nucleotides line up with TRBD1. The CDR3 is made up of 16 amino acids. The trim removed 6 bases at V and 3 bases at J, leaving 12 bases unmatched. Germline V gives CDR1 MGHDK, CDR2 SYGVNS. This CDR3 reads CASSDLPGTGSYEQYF. The CDR3 DNA is TGTGCCAGCAGCGACCTCCCCGGGACAGGGAGCTACGAGCAGTACTTC.

This clone appeared once. This chain uses TRBV5-1 with TRBJ1-2; D unclear. Germline V gene data show CDR1 as SGHRS and CDR2 as YFSETQ. This CDR3 region has 14 residues. V gave up 0 bases and J gave up 0 bases, with 6 bases separating them. This CDR3 reads CASSLDTANYGYTF. The CDR3 bases are TGCGCCAGCAGCTTGGATACAGCTAACTATGGCTACACCTTC.

The rearrangement links TRBV4-3 to TRBJ1-1, with D possibly TRBD1 on 6 matching bases. The V end lost 0 bases, the J end lost 2 bases, and 10 bases lay between the germline ends. This CDR3 has 15 residues. Per the germline V gene, CDR1 is LGHNA and CDR2 is YSLEER. Written as DNA, the CDR3 is TGCGCCAGCAGCCAAGATCTGACAGGCAACACTGAAGCTTTCTTT. This codes for CASSQDLTGNTEAFF.

In regard to this clone: Relative to the germline gene, one junction end is altered; a read error may explain this. The V and J genes are TRBV7-3 and TRBJ1-4, with D perhaps matching TRBD1 (5 bases). Germline CDR1 is SGHTA and CDR2 is FQGTGA. There are 16 residues in the CDR3. The CDR3 loop reads CASSITDRPRNEKLFF. CDR3 DNA: TGTGCCAGCAGCATAACCGACAGACCCCGTAATGAAAAACTGTTTTTT.

The J gene is TRBJ2-3, the V gene TRBV9, with a possible D match to TRBD2 (5 bases). The CDR3 runs 15 residues. Trimming left V 0 bases short and J 0 bases short, with 8 bases between. Germline V gene lookup returns CDR1 SGDLS and CDR2 YYNGEE. The CDR3 spells CASSVAPGSTDTQYF. Written as DNA, the CDR3 is TGTGCCAGCAGCGTAGCTCCGGGAAGCACAGATACGCAGTATTTT.

The chain combines TRBV5-1 with TRBJ1-2; 7 nucleotides align to TRBD1. Germline assignment: CDR1 SGHRS and CDR2 YFSETQ. This CDR3 has 14 residues. The V segment lost 2 bases and the J segment 4 bases; nucleotides outside the gene matches: 5. In DNA, the CDR3 is TGCGCCAGCAGCTTAGACAGGGTAACCTATGGCTACACCTTC. Translating it yields CASSLDRVTYGYTF.

This chain links TRBV28 with TRBJ1-2; no clear D. The CDR3 runs to 13 residues. V was trimmed by 1 base and J by 4 bases, leaving 7 bases between them. Germline lookup yields CDR1 MDHEN and CDR2 SYDVKM. DNA of the CDR3: TGTGCCAGCAGTTTATCACAGCCCTATGGCTACACCTTC. Amino acid sequence: CASSLSQPYGYTF.

This rearrangement joins TRBV5-1 to TRBJ2-5; 11 bases are shared with TRBD1. After removal of 4 bases from V and 5 bases from J, the junction contained 13 bases not matched to a gene. Germline CDR1 and CDR2: SGHRS and YFSETQ. The CDR3 has 17 residues. As DNA, the CDR3 is TGCGCCAGCAGCCAGGGCACCGGGACAGGGGGGGCGGAGACCCAGTACTTC. Residues: CASSQGTGTGGAETQYF. Combining the CDR3 with reference TRBV5-1 and TRBJ2-5 gives the whole variable domain KAGVTQTPRYLIKTRGQQVTLSCSPISGHRSVSWYQQTPGQGLQFLFEYFSETQRNKGNFPGRFSGRQFSNSRSEMNVSTLELGDSALYLCASSQGTGTGGAETQYFGPGTRLLVL.

V gene TRBV4-1 combines with J gene TRBJ2-3; D unclear. The CDR3 extends over 14 amino acids. Per germline, CDR1 MGHRA and CDR2 YSYEKL. Trimming pared 1 base from V and 0 bases from J, leaving 5 bases between. CDR3 amino acids: CASSQGISTDTQYF. The CDR3 DNA follows: TGCGCCAGCAGCCAAGGGATTAGCACAGATACGCAGTATTTT.

The CDR3, as DNA: TGTGCCTGGACCCGCCAGGTGTCGGAGCAGTTCTTC. Protein sequence: CAWTRQVSEQFF. The chain joins TRBV30 to TRBJ2-1; D is unclear. CDR3 length: 12 amino acids. Germline CDR1 is GTSNPN and CDR2 is SVGIG (reference sequence). Trimming took 4 bases from V and 10 from J, leaving 14 bases between them.

The gene calls are TRBV18 and TRBJ1-6; no clear D. The CDR3 totals 13 residues. The germline V gene has CDR1 KGHSH and CDR2 LQKENI. V was clipped by 3 bases and J by 8 bases, with 8 bases between them. Written as DNA, the CDR3 is TGTGCCAGCTCACCGGGTTTGGATTCACCCCTCCACTTT. The encoded protein is CASSPGLDSPLHF.

The chain employs TRBV19 and TRBJ1-5; D ambiguous. V lost 6 bases to trimming and J lost 0 bases, with 18 bases between them. Germline V gene sequence: CDR1 LNHDA, CDR2 SQIVND (reference sequence). The CDR3 runs to 17 residues. CDR3 protein: CASRTLARTASNQPQHF. CDR3 in DNA: TGTGCCAGTAGGACCTTAGCTAGGACCGCTAGCAATCAGCCCCAGCATTTT.

V gene TRBV27 combines with J gene TRBJ2-4; D might be TRBD2 (6 bases). Trimming pared 0 bases from V and 0 bases from J, leaving 18 bases between. This CDR3 region has 19 residues. Germline lookup yields CDR1 MNHEY and CDR2 SMNVEV (reference sequence). CDR3 protein: CASSLSMADGGLAKNIQYF. The DNA of the CDR3 is TGTGCCAGCAGTTTATCTATGGCGGACGGGGGTTTAGCCAAAAACATTCAGTACTTC.